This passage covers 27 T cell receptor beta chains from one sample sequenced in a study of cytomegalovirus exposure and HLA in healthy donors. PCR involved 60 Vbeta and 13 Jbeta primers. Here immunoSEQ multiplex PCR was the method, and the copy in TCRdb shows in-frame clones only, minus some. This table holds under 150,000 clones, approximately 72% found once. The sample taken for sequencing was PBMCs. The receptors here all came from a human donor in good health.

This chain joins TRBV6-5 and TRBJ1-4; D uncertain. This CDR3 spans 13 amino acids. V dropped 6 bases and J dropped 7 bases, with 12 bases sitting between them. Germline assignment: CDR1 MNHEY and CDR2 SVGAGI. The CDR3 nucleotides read TGTGCCAGCAGCCCCACCCTAGTTGAAAAACTGTTTTTT. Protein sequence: CASSPTLVEKLFF.

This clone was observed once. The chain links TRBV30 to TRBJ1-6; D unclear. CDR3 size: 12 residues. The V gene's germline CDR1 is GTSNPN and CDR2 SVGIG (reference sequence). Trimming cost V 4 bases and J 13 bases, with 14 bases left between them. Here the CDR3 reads CAWTPGGGPLHF. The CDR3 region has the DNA TGTGCCTGGACCCCCGGCGGTGGGCCCCTCCACTTT.

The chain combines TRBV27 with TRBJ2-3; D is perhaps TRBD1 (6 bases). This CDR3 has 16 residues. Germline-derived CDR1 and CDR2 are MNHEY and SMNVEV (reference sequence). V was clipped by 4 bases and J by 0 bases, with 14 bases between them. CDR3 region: CASSSGQNPSTDTQYF. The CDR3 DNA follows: TGTGCCAGCAGTTCTGGACAGAACCCTAGCACAGATACGCAGTATTTT.

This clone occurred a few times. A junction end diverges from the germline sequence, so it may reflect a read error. In DNA, the CDR3 is TGTGCCAGCAGCTTGAGGGACAGGGGGTACGCGCAGTACTTC. Its translation: CASSLRDRGYAQYF. The V and J genes are TRBV5-4 and TRBJ2-7, with TRBD1 matching over 11 bases. CDR3 length: 14 amino acids. Germline values: CDR1 SGHNT, CDR2 YYREEE (reference sequence).

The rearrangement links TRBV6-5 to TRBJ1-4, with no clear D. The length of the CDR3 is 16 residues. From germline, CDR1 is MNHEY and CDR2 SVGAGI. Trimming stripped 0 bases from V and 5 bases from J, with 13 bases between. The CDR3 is CASSYSVPRPNEKLFF. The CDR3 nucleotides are TGTGCCAGCAGTTACTCGGTCCCGCGGCCAAATGAAAAACTGTTTTTT.

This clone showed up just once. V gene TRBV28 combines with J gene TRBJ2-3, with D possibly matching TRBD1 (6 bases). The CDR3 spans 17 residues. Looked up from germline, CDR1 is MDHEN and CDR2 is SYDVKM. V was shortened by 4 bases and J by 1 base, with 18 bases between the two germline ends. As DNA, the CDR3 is TGTGCCAGCAGTTATGGGACACAAATAACCGGCACAGATACGCAGTATTTT. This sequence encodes CASSYGTQITGTDTQYF.

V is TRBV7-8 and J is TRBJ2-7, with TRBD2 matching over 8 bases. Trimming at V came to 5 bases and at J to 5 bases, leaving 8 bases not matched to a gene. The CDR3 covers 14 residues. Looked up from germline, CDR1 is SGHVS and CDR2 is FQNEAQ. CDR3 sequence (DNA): TGTGCCAGCAGCGCCGGAGGGACTAGTAACGAGCAGTACTTC. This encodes CASSAGGTSNEQYF.

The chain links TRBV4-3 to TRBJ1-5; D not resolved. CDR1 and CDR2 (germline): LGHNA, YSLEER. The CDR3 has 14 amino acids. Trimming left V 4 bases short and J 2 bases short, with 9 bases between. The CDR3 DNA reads TGCGCCAGCAGCCCCGGGGTAGGCAATCAGCCCCAGCATTTT. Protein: CASSPGVGNQPQHF.

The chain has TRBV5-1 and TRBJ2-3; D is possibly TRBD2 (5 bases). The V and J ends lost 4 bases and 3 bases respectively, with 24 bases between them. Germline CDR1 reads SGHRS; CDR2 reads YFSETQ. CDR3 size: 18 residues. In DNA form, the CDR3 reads TGCGCCAGCAGCCTCACAACCAACGGGGTCCTCCGTACAGATACGCAGTATTTT. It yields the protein CASSLTTNGVLRTDTQYF.

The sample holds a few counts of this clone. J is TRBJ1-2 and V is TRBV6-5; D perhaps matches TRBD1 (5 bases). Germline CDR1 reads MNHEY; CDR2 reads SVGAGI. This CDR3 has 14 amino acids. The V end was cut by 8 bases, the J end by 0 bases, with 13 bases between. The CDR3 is CASGGWGANYGYTF. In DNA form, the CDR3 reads TGTGCCAGCGGGGGGTGGGGAGCTAACTATGGCTACACCTTC.

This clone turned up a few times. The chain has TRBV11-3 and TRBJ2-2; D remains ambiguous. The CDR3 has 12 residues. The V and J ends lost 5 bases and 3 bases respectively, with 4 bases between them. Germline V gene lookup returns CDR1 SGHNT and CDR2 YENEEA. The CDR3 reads CASSLHTGELFF. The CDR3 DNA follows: TGTGCCAGCAGCCTCCACACCGGGGAGCTGTTTTTT.

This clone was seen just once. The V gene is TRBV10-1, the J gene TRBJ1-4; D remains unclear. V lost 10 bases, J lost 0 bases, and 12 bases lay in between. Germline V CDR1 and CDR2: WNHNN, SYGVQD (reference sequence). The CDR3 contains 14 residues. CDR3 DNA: TGCGCCACCTTTTGGCCCACAACTAATGAAAAACTGTTTTTT. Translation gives CATFWPTTNEKLFF.

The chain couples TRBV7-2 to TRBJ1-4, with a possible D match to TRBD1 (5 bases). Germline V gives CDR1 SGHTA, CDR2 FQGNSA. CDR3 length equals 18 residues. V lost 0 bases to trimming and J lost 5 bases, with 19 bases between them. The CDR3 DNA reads TGTGCCAGCAGCTTAGCTAGGAACCGAGGGCGGGGGAATGAAAAACTGTTTTTT. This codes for CASSLARNRGRGNEKLFF.

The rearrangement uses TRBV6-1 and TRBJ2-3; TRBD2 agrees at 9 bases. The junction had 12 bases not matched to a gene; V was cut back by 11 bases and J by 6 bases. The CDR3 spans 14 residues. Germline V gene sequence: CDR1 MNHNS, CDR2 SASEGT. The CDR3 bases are TGTGCCCTGGGGGGTAGCGGGAGTCCCGATACGCAGTATTTT. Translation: CALGGSGSPDTQYF.

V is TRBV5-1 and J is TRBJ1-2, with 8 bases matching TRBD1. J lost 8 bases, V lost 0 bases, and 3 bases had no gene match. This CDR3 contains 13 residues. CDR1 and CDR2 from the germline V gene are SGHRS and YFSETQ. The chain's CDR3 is CASSLDTGGGYTF. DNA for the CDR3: TGCGCCAGCAGCTTGGATACAGGGGGAGGCTACACCTTC.

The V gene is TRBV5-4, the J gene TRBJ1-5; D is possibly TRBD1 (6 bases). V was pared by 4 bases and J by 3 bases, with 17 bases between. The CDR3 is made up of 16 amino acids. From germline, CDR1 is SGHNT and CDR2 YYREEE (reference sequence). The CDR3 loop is CASSLGGARANQPQHF. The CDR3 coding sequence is TGTGCCAGCAGCCTTGGGGGGGCTCGCGCCAATCAGCCCCAGCATTTT. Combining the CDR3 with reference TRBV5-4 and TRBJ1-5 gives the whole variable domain ETGVTQSPTHLIKTRGQQVTLRCSSQSGHNTVSWYQQALGQGPQFIFQYYREEENGRGNFPPRFSGLQFPNYSSELNVNALELDDSALYLCASSLGGARANQPQHFGDGTRLSIL.

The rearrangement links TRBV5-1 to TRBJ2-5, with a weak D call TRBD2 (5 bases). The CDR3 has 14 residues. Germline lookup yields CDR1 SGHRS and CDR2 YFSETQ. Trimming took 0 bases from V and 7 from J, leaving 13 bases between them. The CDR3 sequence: CASSLELGQATQYF. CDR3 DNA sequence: TGCGCCAGCAGCTTGGAACTAGGGCAGGCGACCCAGTACTTC.

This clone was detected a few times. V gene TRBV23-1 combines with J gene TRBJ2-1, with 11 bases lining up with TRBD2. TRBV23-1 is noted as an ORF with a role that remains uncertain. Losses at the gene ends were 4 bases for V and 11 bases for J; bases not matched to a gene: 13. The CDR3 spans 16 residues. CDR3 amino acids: CASSPDQLAGVVKQFF. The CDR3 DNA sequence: TGCGCCAGCAGTCCAGATCAACTAGCGGGAGTCGTAAAGCAGTTCTTC.

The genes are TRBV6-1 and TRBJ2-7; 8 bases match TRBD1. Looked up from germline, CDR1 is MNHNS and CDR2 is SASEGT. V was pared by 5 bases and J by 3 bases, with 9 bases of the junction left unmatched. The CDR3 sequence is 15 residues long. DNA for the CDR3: TGTGCCAGCAGTTCTCAACCGGGACAGGACTACGAGCAGTACTTC. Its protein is CASSSQPGQDYEQYF.

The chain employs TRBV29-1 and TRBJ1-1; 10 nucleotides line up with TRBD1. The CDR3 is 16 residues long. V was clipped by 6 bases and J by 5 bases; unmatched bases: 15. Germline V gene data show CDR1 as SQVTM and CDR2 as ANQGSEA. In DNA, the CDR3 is TGCAGCGTATCGACAGGGGGCGACCTCCGGCGGACTGAAGCTTTCTTT. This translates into CSVSTGGDLRRTEAFF.

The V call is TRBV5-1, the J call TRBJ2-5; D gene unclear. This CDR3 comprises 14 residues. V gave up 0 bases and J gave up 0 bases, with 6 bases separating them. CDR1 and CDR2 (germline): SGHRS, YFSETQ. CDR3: CASSLASNQETQYF. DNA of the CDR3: TGCGCCAGCAGCTTGGCGAGTAACCAAGAGACCCAGTACTTC. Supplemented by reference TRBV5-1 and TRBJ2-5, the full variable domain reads KAGVTQTPRYLIKTRGQQVTLSCSPISGHRSVSWYQQTPGQGLQFLFEYFSETQRNKGNFPGRFSGRQFSNSRSEMNVSTLELGDSALYLCASSLASNQETQYFGPGTRLLVL.

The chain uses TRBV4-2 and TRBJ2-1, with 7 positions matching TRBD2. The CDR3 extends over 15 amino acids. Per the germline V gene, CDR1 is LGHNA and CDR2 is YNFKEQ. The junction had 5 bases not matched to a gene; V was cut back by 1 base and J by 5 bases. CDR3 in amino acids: CASSQATSGNNEQFF. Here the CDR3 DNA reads TGTGCCAGCAGCCAAGCGACCAGCGGGAACAATGAGCAGTTCTTC.

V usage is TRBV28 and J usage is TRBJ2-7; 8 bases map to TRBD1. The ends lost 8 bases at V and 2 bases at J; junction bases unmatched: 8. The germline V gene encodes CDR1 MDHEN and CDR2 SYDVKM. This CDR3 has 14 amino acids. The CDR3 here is CASEKQGQAYEQYF. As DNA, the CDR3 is TGTGCCAGCGAAAAGCAGGGACAGGCCTACGAGCAGTACTTC.

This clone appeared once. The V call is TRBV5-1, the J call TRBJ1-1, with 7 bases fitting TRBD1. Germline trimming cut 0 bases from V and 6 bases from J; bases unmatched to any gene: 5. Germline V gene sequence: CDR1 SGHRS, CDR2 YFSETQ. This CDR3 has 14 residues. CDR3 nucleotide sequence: TGCGCCAGCAGCTTGGCGACAGGGAATCCTGAAGCTTTCTTT. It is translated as CASSLATGNPEAFF.

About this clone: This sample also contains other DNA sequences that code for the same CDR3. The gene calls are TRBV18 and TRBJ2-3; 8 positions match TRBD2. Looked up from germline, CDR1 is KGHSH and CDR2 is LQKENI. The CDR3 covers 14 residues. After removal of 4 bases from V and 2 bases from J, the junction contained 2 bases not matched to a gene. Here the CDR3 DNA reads TGTGCCAGCTCACAAGCGGGGGTCACAGATACGCAGTATTTT. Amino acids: CASSQAGVTDTQYF.

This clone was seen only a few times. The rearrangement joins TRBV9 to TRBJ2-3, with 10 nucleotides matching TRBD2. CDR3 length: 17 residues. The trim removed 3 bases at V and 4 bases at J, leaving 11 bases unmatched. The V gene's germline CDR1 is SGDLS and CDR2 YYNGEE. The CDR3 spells CASSAITSGKVSDTQYF. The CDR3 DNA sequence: TGTGCCAGCAGCGCTATCACTAGCGGGAAGGTGTCAGATACGCAGTATTTT.

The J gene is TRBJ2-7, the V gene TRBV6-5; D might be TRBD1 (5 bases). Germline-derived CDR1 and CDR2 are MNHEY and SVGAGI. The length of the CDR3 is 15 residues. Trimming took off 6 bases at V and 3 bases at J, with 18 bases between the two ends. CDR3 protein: CASRGIGAVIYEQYF. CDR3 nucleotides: TGTGCCAGCAGGGGGATTGGGGCGGTCATCTACGAGCAGTACTTC.